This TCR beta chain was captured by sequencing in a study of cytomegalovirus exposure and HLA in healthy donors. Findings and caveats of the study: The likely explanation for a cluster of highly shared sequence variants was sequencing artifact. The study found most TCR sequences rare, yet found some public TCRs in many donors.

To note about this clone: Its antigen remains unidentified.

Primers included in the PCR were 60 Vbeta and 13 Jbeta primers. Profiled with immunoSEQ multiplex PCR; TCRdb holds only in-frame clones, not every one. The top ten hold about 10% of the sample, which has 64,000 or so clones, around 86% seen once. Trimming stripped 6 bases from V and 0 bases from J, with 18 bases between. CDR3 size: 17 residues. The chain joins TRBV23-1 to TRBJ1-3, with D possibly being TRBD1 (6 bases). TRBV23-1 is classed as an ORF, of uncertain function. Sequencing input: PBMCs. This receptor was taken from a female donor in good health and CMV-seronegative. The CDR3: CASRFTGNLSSGNTIYF. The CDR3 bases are TGCGCCAGCAGGTTTACAGGGAACTTAAGCTCTGGAAACACCATATATTTT.